The clone carrying this T cell receptor (beta chain) was detected a few times. The antigen remains unidentified. CDR1 MGHRA and CDR2 YSYEKL come from the germline V gene. The CDR3 loop spans 16 amino acids. J gave up 0 bases and V 2 bases, and 7 bases lay outside the gene matches. MiXCR was run by TCRdb on the 5' RACE reads, yielding one entry per CDR3 protein. The table includes roughly 100,000 distinct CDR3 sequences, 17% detected once. This record belongs to a study of T-cell memory formation after mild COVID-19. Whole-study results and caveats: Among contracting clones, CD4+ were mainly CM/EM and CD8+ enriched in EMRA.

This TCR was sampled from an adult woman who had mild COVID-19 (a few samples of this study predate the infection). Cell type and time point are not known. What was sequenced was PBMCs or a T cell subset sorted from them (not recorded which). The V and J genes are TRBV4-1 and TRBJ2-7, with 7 bases fitting TRBD1. The CDR3 here is CASSQTLGQDSYEQYF. The CDR3 nucleotides read TGCGCCAGCAGCCAAACCCTAGGACAGGACTCCTACGAGCAGTACTTC.